Listed below are T cell receptor beta chains from one sample, sequenced in a study of cytomegalovirus exposure and HLA in healthy donors. Measured with immunoSEQ multiplex PCR; TCRdb has only the in-frame clones, and not every one. The top ten clones hold 1.9% of a sample with 95,000 to 150,000 clones, 15% to 19% of them seen once. Sequencing was performed on PBMCs. These receptors were obtained from a woman younger than 30 in good health and CMV-seronegative. Each CDR3 is given with its conserved first and last residue. The D gene is left open where the match is weak. Clone size is given for some rows only: seen once, a few or many times, or a class if the clone is expanded.

clone size	J gene	V gene	D gene	CDR3 DNA	CDR3 protein
-	TRBJ2-3	TRBV6-5	-	TGTGCCAGCAGGCACAGGGTTGGGGATACGCAGTATTTT	CASRHRVGDTQYF
few	TRBJ1-1	TRBV5-4	-	TGTGCCAGCAGCCCTCCAATGGGGGAGGGGACTGAAGCTTTCTTT	CASSPPMGEGTEAFF
few	TRBJ2-1	TRBV19	TRBD1	TGTGCCAGTAGTATGGCTCAGGGGGCCAAGTTCTTC	CASSMAQGAKFF
few	TRBJ2-7	TRBV4-1	-	TGCGCCAGCAGCCAAGGGGCACCCTTAGGGGTATACGAGCAGTACTTC	CASSQGAPLGVYEQYF
few	TRBJ2-7	TRBV7-9	-	TGTGCCAGCAGCCAGCGGGCAGGCTACGAGCAGTACTTC	CASSQRAGYEQYF
-	TRBJ2-2	TRBV18	TRBD1	TGTGCCAGCTCAGTCAAAGACTCCGGGACAGGGTACCCCGGGGAGCTGTTTTTT	CASSVKDSGTGYPGELFF
-	TRBJ2-7	TRBV27	TRBD2	TGTGCCAGCAGTTTTTCCGGGGGGGTATTTCCCTACGAGCAGTACTTC	CASSFSGGVFPYEQYF
once	TRBJ2-6	TRBV19	-	TGTGCCAGTAGTGAGAGAGAGATGGGGGCCAACGTCCTGACTTTC	CASSEREMGANVLTF
few	TRBJ2-1	TRBV2	TRBD1	TGTGCCAGCAGGACCGGGACAGGGGGCTACAATGAGCAGTTCTTC	CASRTGTGGYNEQFF
few	TRBJ2-5	TRBV7-9	TRBD2	TGTGCCAGCAGCGGACGACTGACTAGCGGGATTGAGACCCAGTACTTC	CASSGRLTSGIETQYF
few	TRBJ1-1	TRBV29-1	-	TGCAGCGGCGGTTATTTGACCGGACAGAAGGGGACTGAAGCTTTCTTT	CSGGYLTGQKGTEAFF
few	TRBJ1-1	TRBV5-6	TRBD1	TGTGCCAGCAGCTTGGGGACAGGGGGCGTTCCCTTGAACACTGAAGCTTTCTTT	CASSLGTGGVPLNTEAFF
few	TRBJ1-2	TRBV4-1	-	TGCGCCAGCAGCCAAGTAGCTAACTATGGCTACACCTTC	CASSQVANYGYTF
-	TRBJ1-5	TRBV27	TRBD1	TGTGCCAGCAGTCCCGGGACAGGGGGCCGTTGGACCAATCAGCCCCAGCATTTT	CASSPGTGGRWTNQPQHF
-	TRBJ2-2	TRBV5-1	-	TGCGCCAGCAGCTTGGAGTGGAGGGTTGGGACCGGGGAGCTGTTTTTT	CASSLEWRVGTGELFF
few	TRBJ2-7	TRBV29-1	-	TGCAGCGTCGCCACCGGGTCCTACGAGCAGTACTTC	CSVATGSYEQYF
few	TRBJ2-2	TRBV7-3	TRBD1	TGTGCCAGCAGCGGACAGGGGAGAACCGGGGAGCTGTTTTTT	CASSGQGRTGELFF
-	TRBJ1-6	TRBV30	TRBD1	TGTGCCTGGAGTGTACGGGACAGTAATTCACCCCTCCACTTT	CAWSVRDSNSPLHF
few	TRBJ2-3	TRBV7-2	-	TGTGCCAGCAGCCTTTTGGGCGGGGCCACAGATACGCAGTATTTT	CASSLLGGATDTQYF
-	TRBJ1-5	TRBV5-1	-	TGCGCCAGCAGCTCCGACAGCCATCAGCCCCAGCATTTT	CASSSDSHQPQHF
few	TRBJ2-5	TRBV6-1	TRBD1	TGTGCCAGCAGTGATCCCTGGGACAGGGGTACTGAGACCCAGTACTTC	CASSDPWDRGTETQYF
few	TRBJ1-4	TRBV4-2	-	TGTGCCAGCAGCCAAGACGGGCGGGCCCTTAATGAAAAACTGTTTTTT	CASSQDGRALNEKLFF
few	TRBJ1-1	TRBV5-6	-	TGTGCCAGCAGCCCCCAGGGGAGGAACACTGAAGCTTTCTTT	CASSPQGRNTEAFF
-	TRBJ1-2	TRBV6-5	TRBD1	TGTGCCAGCACCCCGGGACAGGCCACCGGGGGCTACACCTTC	CASTPGQATGGYTF
few	TRBJ2-7	TRBV28	-	TGTGCCAGCAAAAGGGCAGGGGCCGACGAGCAGTACTTC	CASKRAGADEQYF
-	TRBJ2-7	TRBV19	TRBD2	TGTGCCAGTAGTATGGGGCTGACTAGCGGGCTCTACGAGCAGTACTTC	CASSMGLTSGLYEQYF
-	TRBJ2-6	TRBV4-2	TRBD1	TGTGCCAGCAGCCCACCGGGACAGGGGTCTGGGGCCAACGTCCTGACTTTC	CASSPPGQGSGANVLTF
-	TRBJ2-1	TRBV7-8	TRBD2	TGTGCCAGCAGCCCCAGGACTAGCAGCAATGAGCAGTTCTTC	CASSPRTSSNEQFF
-	TRBJ1-2	TRBV27	-	TGTGCCAGCAGCCATTGGCGTCCAGAGGCTTTAGCTAACTATGGCTACACCTTC	CASSHWRPEALANYGYTF
-	TRBJ1-1	TRBV27	TRBD1	TGTGCCAGCAGTTCCCCAGGGGGCTTGAACACTGAAGCTTTCTTT	CASSSPGGLNTEAFF
-	TRBJ1-1	TRBV29-1	TRBD1	TGCAGCGTCCCCGGGACAGGGAGTTACACTGAAGCTTTCTTT	CSVPGTGSYTEAFF
few	TRBJ2-7	TRBV14	-	TGTGCCAGCAGCCAAGGACTAATGGGCGAGCAGTACTTC	CASSQGLMGEQYF
once	TRBJ2-7	TRBV19	-	TGTGCCAGTAGTGCACGGCTAATGGGGCCCTACGAGCAGTACTTC	CASSARLMGPYEQYF
-	TRBJ1-4	TRBV4-2	TRBD1	TGTGCCAGCAGCCAAGGGGGACAGGGGGCTGAAAAACTGTTTTTT	CASSQGGQGAEKLFF
-	TRBJ1-6	TRBV18	TRBD1	TGTGCCAGCTCACCAATCGCCACTGGGACAGCTAATTCACCCCTCCACTTT	CASSPIATGTANSPLHF
few	TRBJ2-3	TRBV7-2	TRBD2	TGTGCCAGCAGCTTACTTACTAGCGGGGGGATATGGGCAGATACGCAGTATTTT	CASSLLTSGGIWADTQYF
-	TRBJ1-1	TRBV6-1	TRBD1	TGTGCCAGCAGCGTACAGGGGCCGGGCACTGAAGCTTTCTTT	CASSVQGPGTEAFF
few	TRBJ1-1	TRBV2	TRBD1	TGTGCCAGCAGTGAAGCTCGGACAGGAGAAGCTTTCTTT	CASSEARTGEAFF
-	TRBJ2-1	TRBV7-9	TRBD1	TGTGCCAGCAGCTCCCGGACAGGGGGGGAGCAGTTCTTC	CASSSRTGGEQFF
few	TRBJ2-3	TRBV5-6	TRBD2	TGTGCCAGCAGCTTGGGAGGGACTAGCGGTTCCACAGATACGCAGTATTTT	CASSLGGTSGSTDTQYF
-	TRBJ1-6	TRBV5-6	TRBD1	TGTGCCAGCAGCTCGGGGACAGGGTATTCACCCCTCCACTTT	CASSSGTGYSPLHF
few	TRBJ1-2	TRBV30	-	TGTGCCTGGAGTAGGGGATCGATTAACTATGGCTACACCTTC	CAWSRGSINYGYTF
-	TRBJ1-1	TRBV7-9	TRBD1	TGTGCCAGCAGCCGGCGGGACAGGGGGCCCGCAGAAGCTTTCTTT	CASSRRDRGPAEAFF